These 18 T cell receptor beta chains share one sample of origin, sequenced in a study of shared clonotypes between healthy human individuals. Assay: immunoSEQ multiplex PCR; the TCRdb copy retains only in-frame clones and omits some. The table has about 1.1 million clones, roughly 74% seen once; the top ten hold roughly 0.55%. Sequencing was done on a sample of memory CD4+ T cells from PBMCs. Subset defined: CD45RA-negative fraction. These receptors were taken from a man aged 18-30 years in good health. Some clones in this sample may be carry-over from other donors' samples.

Comments on this clone: Other DNA variants within this sample encode the same CDR3. The V gene is TRBV11-2, the J gene TRBJ2-3; D may be TRBD1 (7 bases). With 5 bases removed from V and 6 bases from J, the gap between germline ends came to 21 bases. The CDR3 is 16 residues long. CDR1 is SGHAT and CDR2 is FQNNGV in the germline V gene. Here the CDR3 DNA reads TGTGCCAGCAGCGCCTTCGGGACTCCGACAGGGGATACGCAGTATTTT. This gives the protein CASSAFGTPTGDTQYF.

This chain uses TRBV28 with TRBJ1-2; TRBD1 might be the D (6 bases). This CDR3 is 16 amino acids long. Germline values: CDR1 MDHEN, CDR2 SYDVKM. Between the trimmed V and J ends, which lost 5 bases and 5 bases, there was a span of 21 bases. CDR3 nucleotide sequence: TGTGCCAGCAGTGGGGGGGACCAGGGGCAATCTTATGGCTACACCTTC. Its protein product is CASSGGDQGQSYGYTF.

The V and J genes are TRBV18 and TRBJ1-2, with 8 bases aligning to TRBD1. This CDR3 region has 15 residues. Germline V gives CDR1 KGHSH, CDR2 LQKENI. The V and J ends lost 3 bases and 1 base, in that order; junction bases with no gene match: 4. The CDR3 spells CASSPTGDINYGYTF. The CDR3, as DNA: TGTGCCAGCTCACCGACAGGGGATATTAACTATGGCTACACCTTC.

The rearrangement uses TRBV27 and TRBJ2-3; 7 bases line up with TRBD1. V shed 1 base, J shed 0 bases, and the junction held 4 bases outside the gene matches. CDR1 MNHEY and CDR2 SMNVEV come from the germline V gene (reference sequence). This CDR3 is built from 16 residues. The CDR3 here is CASSLWGTVSTDTQYF. CDR3 coding DNA: TGTGCCAGCAGTTTATGGGGGACAGTTAGCACAGATACGCAGTATTTT.

This clone has only a few counts. The chain has TRBV5-4 and TRBJ2-1, with 10 bases identical to TRBD2. V shed 2 bases and J 5 bases; nucleotides not matched to a gene: 4. CDR3 length: 15 residues. CDR1 is SGHNT and CDR2 is YYREEE in the germline V gene (reference sequence). The CDR3: CASSFSGRIDNEQFF. The DNA of the CDR3 is TGTGCCAGCAGCTTTAGCGGGAGGATTGACAATGAGCAGTTCTTC.

The chain carries TRBV5-1 and TRBJ2-1, with D possibly TRBD2 on 6 matching bases. Germline assignment: CDR1 SGHRS and CDR2 YFSETQ. Trimming pared 0 bases from V and 5 bases from J, leaving 24 bases between. The CDR3 spans 19 residues. The CDR3 DNA is TGCGCCAGCAGCTTGGGTCGAGAGTCATGGGAACTAGCAGACAATGAGCAGTTCTTC. Its translation is CASSLGRESWELADNEQFF.

This clone was picked up one time. This chain links TRBV7-9 with TRBJ2-2, with 8 bases aligning to TRBD1. V shed 2 bases, J shed 4 bases, and the junction held 9 bases outside the gene matches. There are 17 residues in the CDR3. Germline V CDR1 and CDR2: SEHNR, FQNEAQ (reference sequence). DNA for the CDR3: TGTGCCAGCAGCTTATGGGCACAGGGGGGTGGCACCGGGGAGCTGTTTTTT. Translation gives CASSLWAQGGGTGELFF. Looking up the rest from reference TRBV7-9 and TRBJ2-2 gives the full variable domain: DTGVSQNPRHKITKRGQNVTFRCDPISEHNRLYWYRQTLGQGPEFLTYFQNEAQLEKSRLLSDRFSAERPKGSFSTLEIQRTEQGDSAMYLCASSLWAQGGGTGELFFGEGSRLTVL.

This clone was observed at least ten times. The chain links TRBV7-2 to TRBJ2-1; D gene uncertain. V shed 2 bases and J shed 2 bases, with 10 bases lying between them. This CDR3 region has 15 residues. Looked up from germline, CDR1 is SGHTA and CDR2 is FQGNSA. The CDR3 protein is CASSLKGGPYNEQFF. For the CDR3, the DNA is TGTGCCAGCAGCTTAAAGGGTGGTCCCTACAATGAGCAGTTCTTC. Based on the CDR3 plus reference TRBV7-2 and TRBJ2-1, the full variable domain is GAGVSQSPSNKVTEKGKDVELRCDPISGHTALYWYRQSLGQGLEFLIYFQGNSAPDKSGLPSDRFSAERTGGSVSTLTIQRTQQEDSAVYLCASSLKGGPYNEQFFGPGTRLTVL.

The chain is built from TRBV4-3 and TRBJ2-3; possible D gene TRBD2, 10 bases. The germline V gene has CDR1 LGHNA and CDR2 YSLEER. Trimming took off 4 bases at V and 4 bases at J, with 21 bases between the two ends. This CDR3 is built from 17 residues. CDR3 loop: CASSPAGGTGRSDTQYF. CDR3 DNA: TGCGCCAGCAGCCCAGCGGGGGGGACAGGGAGGTCAGATACGCAGTATTTT.

The chain couples TRBV9 to TRBJ2-2; 9 bases map to TRBD2. This CDR3 spans 17 amino acids. The ends lost 0 bases at V and 7 bases at J; junction bases unmatched: 10. Germline loops: CDR1 SGDLS, CDR2 YYNGEE. CDR3 protein: CASSVVGSGSAGGELFF. CDR3 nucleotide sequence: TGTGCCAGCAGCGTAGTCGGTAGCGGGAGTGCTGGCGGGGAGCTGTTTTTT.

This clone showed up just a few times. The rearrangement links TRBV5-4 to TRBJ2-3; D ambiguous. Per germline, CDR1 SGHNT and CDR2 YYREEE (reference sequence). CDR3 length: 14 amino acids. V was shortened by 4 bases and J by 2 bases, with 11 bases between the two germline ends. CDR3 nucleotides: TGTGCCAGCAGCCCAGACTCTTTCACAGATACGCAGTATTTT. Its protein is CASSPDSFTDTQYF.

This clone was counted only a few times. The chain carries TRBV29-1 and TRBJ2-7, with D possibly being TRBD1 (8 bases). This CDR3 region has 14 residues. Germline V gene data show CDR1 as SQVTM and CDR2 as ANQGSEA. V was trimmed by 4 bases and J by 6 bases, leaving 19 bases between them. The CDR3 loop is CSVVAGAGGVEQYF. In DNA, the CDR3 is TGCAGCGTTGTCGCGGGGGCAGGGGGCGTCGAGCAGTACTTC.

The chain couples TRBV6-1 to TRBJ1-1; 8 nucleotides agree with TRBD1. The junction had 6 bases not matched to a gene; V was cut back by 8 bases and J by 1 base. CDR1 MNHNS and CDR2 SASEGT come from the germline V gene. This CDR3 is 14 amino acids long. CDR3 bases: TGTGCCAGCCTCGCAGGGGGCCCGAACACTGAAGCTTTCTTT. This translates into CASLAGGPNTEAFF.

The sample holds a few counts of this clone. This chain links TRBV7-2 with TRBJ1-2; no clear D. Trimming left V 5 bases short and J 2 bases short, with 9 bases between. CDR3 length: 13 amino acids. Germline V lookup: CDR1 SGHTA, CDR2 FQGNSA. CDR3 loop: CASSVDSNYGYTF. CDR3 coding DNA: TGTGCCAGCAGCGTTGACTCGAACTATGGCTACACCTTC.

The chain joins TRBV28 to TRBJ1-5; possibly TRBD1 for D (5 bases). Germline V CDR1 and CDR2: MDHEN, SYDVKM. This CDR3 has 15 amino acids. V lost 0 bases, J lost 0 bases, and 6 bases lay in between. The CDR3 DNA reads TGTGCCAGCAGTTTATGGACAGTTAGCAATCAGCCCCAGCATTTT. Its translation is CASSLWTVSNQPQHF.

This clone was found once. Other DNA sequences of this sample code for an identical CDR3. This chain uses TRBV9 with TRBJ2-7; 11 nucleotides line up with TRBD1. Trimming removed 0 bases from V and 4 bases from J; junction bases left unmatched: 6. The CDR3 spans 16 residues. CDR1 is SGDLS and CDR2 is YYNGEE in the germline V gene. The CDR3 loop is CASSVAGQGAPYEQYF. The DNA of the CDR3 is TGTGCCAGCAGCGTAGCTGGACAGGGGGCTCCTTACGAGCAGTACTTC.

The rearrangement links TRBV5-1 to TRBJ2-5, with D possibly matching TRBD1 (6 bases). V gave up 4 bases and J gave up 9 bases, with 13 bases separating them. Germline values: CDR1 SGHRS, CDR2 YFSETQ. The CDR3 is 12 amino acids. The CDR3, as DNA: TGCGCCAGCAGCACGCTACAGGGTCCCCAGTACTTC. Translation: CASSTLQGPQYF.

The rearrangement links TRBV11-3 to TRBJ2-5; TRBD1 matches 7 bases. The CDR3 loop spans 14 amino acids. The junction had 4 bases not matched to a gene; V was cut back by 4 bases and J by 2 bases. In germline, CDR1 is SGHNT, CDR2 YENEEA. DNA of the CDR3: TGTGCCAGCAGCTGGCCGGGACAGCAAGAGACCCAGTACTTC. It is translated as CASSWPGQQETQYF.